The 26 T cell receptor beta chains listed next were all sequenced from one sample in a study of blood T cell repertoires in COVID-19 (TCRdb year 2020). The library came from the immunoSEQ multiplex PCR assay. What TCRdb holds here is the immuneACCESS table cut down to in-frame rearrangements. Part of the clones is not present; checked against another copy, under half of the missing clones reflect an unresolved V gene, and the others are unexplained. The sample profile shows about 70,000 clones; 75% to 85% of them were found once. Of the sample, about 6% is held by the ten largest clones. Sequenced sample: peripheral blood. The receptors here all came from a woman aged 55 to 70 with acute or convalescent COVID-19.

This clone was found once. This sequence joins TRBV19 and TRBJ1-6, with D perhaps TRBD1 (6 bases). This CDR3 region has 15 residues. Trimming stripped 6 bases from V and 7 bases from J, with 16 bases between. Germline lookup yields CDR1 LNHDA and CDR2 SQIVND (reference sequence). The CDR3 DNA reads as TGTGCCAGTAGCGGGTCCTCAGGGGCCAATTCACCCCTCCACTTT. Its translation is CASSGSSGANSPLHF. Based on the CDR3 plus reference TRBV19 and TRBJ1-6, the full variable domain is DGGITQSPKYLFRKEGQNVTLSCEQNLNHDAMYWYRQDPGQGLRLIYYSQIVNDFQKGDIAEGYSVSREKKESFPLTVTSAQKNPTAFYLCASSGSSGANSPLHFGNGTRLTVT.

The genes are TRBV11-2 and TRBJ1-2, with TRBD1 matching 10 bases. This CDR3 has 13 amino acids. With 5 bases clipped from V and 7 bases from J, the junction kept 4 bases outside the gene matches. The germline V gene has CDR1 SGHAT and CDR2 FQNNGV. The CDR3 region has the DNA TGTGCCAGCAGCCGGGACAGGGGCGCTGGCTACACCTTC. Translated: CASSRDRGAGYTF.

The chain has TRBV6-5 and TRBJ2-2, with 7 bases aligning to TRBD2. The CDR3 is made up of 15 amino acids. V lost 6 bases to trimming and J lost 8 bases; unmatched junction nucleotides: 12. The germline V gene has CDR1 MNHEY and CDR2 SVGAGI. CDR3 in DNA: TGTGCCAGCAGACACAAATGGGACTACATGGGGGAGCTGTTTTTT. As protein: CASRHKWDYMGELFF.

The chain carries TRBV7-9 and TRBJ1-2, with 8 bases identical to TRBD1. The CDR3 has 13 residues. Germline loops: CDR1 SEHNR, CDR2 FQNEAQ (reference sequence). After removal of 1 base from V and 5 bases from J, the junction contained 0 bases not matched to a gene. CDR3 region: CASSLGQGYGYTF. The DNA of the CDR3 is TGTGCCAGCAGCTTAGGACAGGGGTATGGCTACACCTTC.

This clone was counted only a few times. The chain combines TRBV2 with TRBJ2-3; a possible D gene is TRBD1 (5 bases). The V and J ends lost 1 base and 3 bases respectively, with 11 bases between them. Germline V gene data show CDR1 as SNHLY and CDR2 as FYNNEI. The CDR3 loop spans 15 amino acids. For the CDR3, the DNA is TGTGCCAGCAGTGAAGGGACAACATGGACAGATACGCAGTATTTT. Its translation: CASSEGTTWTDTQYF.

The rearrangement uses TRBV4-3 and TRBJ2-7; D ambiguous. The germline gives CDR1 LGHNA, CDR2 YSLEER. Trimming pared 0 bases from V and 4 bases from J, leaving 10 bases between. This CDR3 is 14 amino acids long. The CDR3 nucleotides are TGCGCCAGCAGCCAAGAAACAGCCGTGTACGAGCAGTACTTC. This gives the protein CASSQETAVYEQYF.

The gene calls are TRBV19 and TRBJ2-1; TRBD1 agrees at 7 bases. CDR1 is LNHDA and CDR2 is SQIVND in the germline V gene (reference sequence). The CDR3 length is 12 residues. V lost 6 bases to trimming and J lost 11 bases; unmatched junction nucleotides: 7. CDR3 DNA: TGTGCCAGTAGCCCCGGGACAGCAAAGCAGTTCTTC. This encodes CASSPGTAKQFF.

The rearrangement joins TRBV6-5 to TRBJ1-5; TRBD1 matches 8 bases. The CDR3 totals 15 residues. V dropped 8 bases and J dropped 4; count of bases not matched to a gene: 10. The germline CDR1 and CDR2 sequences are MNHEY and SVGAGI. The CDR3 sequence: CASGPGTGLNQPQHF. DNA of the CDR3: TGTGCCAGCGGGCCCGGGACAGGTCTAAATCAGCCCCAGCATTTT.

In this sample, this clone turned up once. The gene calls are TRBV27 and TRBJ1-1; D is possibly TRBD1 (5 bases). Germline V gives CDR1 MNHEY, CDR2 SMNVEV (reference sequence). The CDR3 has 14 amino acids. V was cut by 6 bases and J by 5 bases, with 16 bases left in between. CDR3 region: CASRTAGGTTEAFF. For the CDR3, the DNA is TGTGCCAGCAGAACGGCCGGGGGTACGACTGAAGCTTTCTTT.

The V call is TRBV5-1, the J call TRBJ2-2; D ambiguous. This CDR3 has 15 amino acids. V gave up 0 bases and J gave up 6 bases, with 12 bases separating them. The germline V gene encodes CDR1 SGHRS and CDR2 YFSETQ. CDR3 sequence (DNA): TGCGCCAGCAGCTTGGAGACACAGAAACCCGGGGAGCTGTTTTTT. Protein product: CASSLETQKPGELFF.

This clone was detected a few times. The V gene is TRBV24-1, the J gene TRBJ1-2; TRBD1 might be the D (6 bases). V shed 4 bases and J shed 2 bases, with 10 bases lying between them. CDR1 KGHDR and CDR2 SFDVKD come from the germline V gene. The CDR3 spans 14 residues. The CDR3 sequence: CATSDPGQNYGYTF. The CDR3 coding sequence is TGTGCCACCAGTGACCCCGGACAGAACTATGGCTACACCTTC.

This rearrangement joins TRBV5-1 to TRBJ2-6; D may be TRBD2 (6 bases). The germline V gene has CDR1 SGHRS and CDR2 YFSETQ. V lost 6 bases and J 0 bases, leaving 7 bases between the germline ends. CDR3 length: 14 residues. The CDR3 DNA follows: TGCGCCAGCAAGACTAGCTCTGGGGCCAACGTCCTGACTTTC. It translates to CASKTSSGANVLTF. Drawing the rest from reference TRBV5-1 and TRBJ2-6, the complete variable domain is KAGVTQTPRYLIKTRGQQVTLSCSPISGHRSVSWYQQTPGQGLQFLFEYFSETQRNKGNFPGRFSGRQFSNSRSEMNVSTLELGDSALYLCASKTSSGANVLTFGAGSRLTVL.

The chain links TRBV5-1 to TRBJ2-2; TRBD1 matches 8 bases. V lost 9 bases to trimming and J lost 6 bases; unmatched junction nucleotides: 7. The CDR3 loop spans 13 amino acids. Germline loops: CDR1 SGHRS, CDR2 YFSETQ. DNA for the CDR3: TGCGCCACTGGACAGGGCCCATCCGGGGAGCTGTTTTTT. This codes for CATGQGPSGELFF.

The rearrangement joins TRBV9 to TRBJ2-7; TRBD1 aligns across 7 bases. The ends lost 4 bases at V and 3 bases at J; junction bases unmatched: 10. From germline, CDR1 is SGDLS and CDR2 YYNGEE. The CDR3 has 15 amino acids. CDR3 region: CASSLRGGSNYEQYF. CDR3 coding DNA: TGTGCCAGCAGCCTTAGAGGGGGCAGTAACTACGAGCAGTACTTC.

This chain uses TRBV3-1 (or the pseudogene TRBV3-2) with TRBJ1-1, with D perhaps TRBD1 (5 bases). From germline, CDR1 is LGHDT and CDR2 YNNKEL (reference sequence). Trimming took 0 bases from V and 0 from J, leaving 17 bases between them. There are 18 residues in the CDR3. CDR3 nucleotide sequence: TGTGCCAGCAGCCAAGATACGGACATCTGGACGATGAACACTGAAGCTTTCTTT. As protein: CASSQDTDIWTMNTEAFF.

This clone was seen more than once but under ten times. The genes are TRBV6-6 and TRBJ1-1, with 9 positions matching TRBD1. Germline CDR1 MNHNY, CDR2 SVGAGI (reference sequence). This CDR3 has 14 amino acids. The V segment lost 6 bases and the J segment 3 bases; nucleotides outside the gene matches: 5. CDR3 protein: CASRGGQGYTEAFF. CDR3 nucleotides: TGTGCCAGCAGAGGGGGACAGGGCTACACTGAAGCTTTCTTT.

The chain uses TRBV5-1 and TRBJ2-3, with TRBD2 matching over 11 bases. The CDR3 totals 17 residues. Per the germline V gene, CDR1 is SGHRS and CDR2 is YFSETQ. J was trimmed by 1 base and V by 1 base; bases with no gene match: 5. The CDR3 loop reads CASSLITSGGGTDTQYF. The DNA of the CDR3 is TGCGCCAGCAGCTTGATCACTAGCGGGGGAGGCACAGATACGCAGTATTTT.

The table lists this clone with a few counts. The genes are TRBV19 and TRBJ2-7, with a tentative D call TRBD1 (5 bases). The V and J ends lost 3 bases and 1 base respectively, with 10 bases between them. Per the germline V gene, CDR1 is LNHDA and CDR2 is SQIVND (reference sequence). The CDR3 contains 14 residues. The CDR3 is CASSIRAGSYEQYF. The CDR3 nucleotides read TGTGCCAGTAGTATCAGGGCAGGATCCTACGAGCAGTACTTC.

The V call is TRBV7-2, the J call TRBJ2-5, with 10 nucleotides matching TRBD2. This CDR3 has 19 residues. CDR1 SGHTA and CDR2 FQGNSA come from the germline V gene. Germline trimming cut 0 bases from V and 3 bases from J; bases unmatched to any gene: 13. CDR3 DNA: TGTGCCAGCAGCTTAGCCCGTGGGTTAGCGGGGGGACCCAAAGAGACCCAGTACTTC. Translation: CASSLARGLAGGPKETQYF.

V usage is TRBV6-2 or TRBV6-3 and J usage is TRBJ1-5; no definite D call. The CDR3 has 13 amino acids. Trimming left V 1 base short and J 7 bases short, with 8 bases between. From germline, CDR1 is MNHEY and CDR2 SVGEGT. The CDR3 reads CASSYLIEQPQHF. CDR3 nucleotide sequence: TGTGCCAGCAGTTACTTGATAGAACAGCCCCAGCATTTT.

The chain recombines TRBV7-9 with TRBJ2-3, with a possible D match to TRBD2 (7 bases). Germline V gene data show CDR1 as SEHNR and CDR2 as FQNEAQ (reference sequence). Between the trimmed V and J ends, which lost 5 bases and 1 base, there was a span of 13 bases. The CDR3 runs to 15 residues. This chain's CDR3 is CASSPREGGTDTQYF. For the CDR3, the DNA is TGTGCCAGCAGCCCGAGGGAGGGGGGCACAGATACGCAGTATTTT.

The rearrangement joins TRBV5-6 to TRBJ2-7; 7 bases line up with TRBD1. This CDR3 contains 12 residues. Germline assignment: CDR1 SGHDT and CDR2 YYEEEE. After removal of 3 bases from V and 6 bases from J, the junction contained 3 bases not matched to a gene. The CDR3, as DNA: TGTGCCAGCAGCTCAGACAGGGCCGAGCAGTACTTC. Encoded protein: CASSSDRAEQYF.

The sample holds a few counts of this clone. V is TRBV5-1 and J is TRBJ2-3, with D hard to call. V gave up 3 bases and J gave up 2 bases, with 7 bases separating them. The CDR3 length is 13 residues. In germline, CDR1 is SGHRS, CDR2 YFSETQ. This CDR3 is CASSSTTTDTQYF. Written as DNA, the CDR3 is TGCGCCAGCAGCTCCACTACCACAGATACGCAGTATTTT.

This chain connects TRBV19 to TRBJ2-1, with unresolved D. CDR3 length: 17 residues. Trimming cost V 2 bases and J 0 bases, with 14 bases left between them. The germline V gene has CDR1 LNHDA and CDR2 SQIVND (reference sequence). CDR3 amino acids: CASSIYAPRISYNEQFF. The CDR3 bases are TGTGCCAGTAGTATATATGCCCCGCGGATCTCCTACAATGAGCAGTTCTTC.

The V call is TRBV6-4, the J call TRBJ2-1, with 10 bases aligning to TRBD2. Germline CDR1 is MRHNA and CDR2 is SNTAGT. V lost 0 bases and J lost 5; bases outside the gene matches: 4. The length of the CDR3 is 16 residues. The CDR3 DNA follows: TGTGCCAGCAGTGACTCGCAGCGGGGGGGTGACAATGAGCAGTTCTTC. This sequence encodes CASSDSQRGGDNEQFF.

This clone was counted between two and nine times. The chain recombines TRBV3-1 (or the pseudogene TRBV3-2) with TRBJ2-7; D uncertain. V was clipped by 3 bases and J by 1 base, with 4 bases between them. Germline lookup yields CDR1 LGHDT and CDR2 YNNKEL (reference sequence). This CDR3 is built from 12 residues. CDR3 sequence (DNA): TGTGCCAGCAGCCACGGTTCCTACGAGCAGTACTTC. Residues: CASSHGSYEQYF.